The clone carrying this T cell receptor beta chain was seen a handful of times. Its antigen is currently unknown. The data originate from a study of T cell repertoires in cytomegalovirus infection. One entry per CDR3 protein results from TCRdb running MiXCR on the reads. The sample has some 900,000 distinct CDR3 sequences, 32% seen once. The germline V and J ends were trimmed by 2 bases and 1 base, with 7 bases remaining between them. Germline V gene lookup returns CDR1 MNHEY and CDR2 SVGEGT. The CDR3 consists of 14 residues. Notes on the study in general: Clonotype analysis showed dominance of the ex vivo response by HLA-C-restricted CMV-specific TCR beta clonotypes.

The material was cultured CD8+ T cells from PBMCs, obtained from culture after CMV antigen stimulation. This receptor was taken from a human donor in good health (CMV status not recorded). Some clones in this sample may be carry-over from other donors' samples. The V gene is TRBV6-2 or TRBV6-3, the J gene TRBJ2-3; no clear D. CDR3 sequence: CASSYVPGTDTQYF. The CDR3, as DNA: TGTGCCAGCAGTTACGTCCCCGGCACAGATACGCAGTATTTT.